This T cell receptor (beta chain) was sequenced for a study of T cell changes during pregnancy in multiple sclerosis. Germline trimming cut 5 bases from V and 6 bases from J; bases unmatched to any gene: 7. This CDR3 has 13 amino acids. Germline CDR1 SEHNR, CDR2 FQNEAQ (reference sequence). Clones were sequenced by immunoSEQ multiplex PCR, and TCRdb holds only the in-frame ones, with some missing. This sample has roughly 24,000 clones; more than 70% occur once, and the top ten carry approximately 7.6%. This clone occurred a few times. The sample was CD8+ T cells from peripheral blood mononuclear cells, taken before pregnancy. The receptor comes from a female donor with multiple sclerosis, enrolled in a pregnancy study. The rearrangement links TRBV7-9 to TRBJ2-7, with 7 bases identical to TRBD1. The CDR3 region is CASSHRQGGEQYF. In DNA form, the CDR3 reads TGTGCCAGCAGCCATAGACAGGGCGGCGAGCAGTACTTC.